This is a list of T cell receptor beta chains from one sample in a study of blood T cell repertoires in COVID-19. This table comes from immunoSEQ multiplex PCR, and its TCRdb copy is limited to in-frame clones, with some not included. The sample gives 100,000 to 120,000 clones, about 85% of which show up once; about 13% is in the top ten. Sequencing was done on a sample of peripheral blood. The receptors stem from a human donor in a cohort sampled during active COVID-19. Each CDR3 is given without its conserved first and last residue.

v_call | cdr3_aa
TRBV5-5 | ASSARGGYGYT
TRBV7-2 | ASSFSGGAGADTQY
TRBV19 | ASIPRSIGNTIY
TRBV6-5 | ASSPGDRPYEQY
TRBV27 | ASSSGMGSYNEQF
TRBV9 | ASSAPGTGHNEQF
TRBV9 | ASSLEGGYPDSYNEQF
TRBV3-1/TRBV3-2 | ASSQGVGTGVVYGYT
TRBV3-1/TRBV3-2 | ASSQDYTVRVTGNTIY
TRBV6-5 | ASSYSLSTGTEAF
TRBV7-9 | ASSSDGDQPQH
TRBV19 | ASSPPGVLEQY
TRBV24-1 | ATSDSRTGEGYT
TRBV25-1 | ASSDAQPGTGELF
TRBV5-6 | ASSFGTGDQPQH
TRBV19 | ASSIIQSGANVLT
TRBV3-1/TRBV3-2 | ASSQDCDGGAGRIPYNEQF
TRBV7-2 | ASSWTGKDYSNQPQH
TRBV18 | ASSPASGGDNEQF
TRBV20-1 | SVRGGYEQY
TRBV5-5 | ASSLKPHGTGDGYT
TRBV25-1 | ASSEQGFTEAF
TRBV3-1/TRBV3-2 | ASRGLPTSNTGELF